This T cell receptor (beta chain) was obtained from a study of a mutant IDH1 vaccine in newly diagnosed glioma. Findings and caveats of the study: Variations in leading peripheral T cell clonotypes appeared to have no connection with pseudoprogression.

CDR1 and CDR2 (germline): SGDLS, YYNGEE. Trimming stripped 1 base from V and 3 bases from J, with 7 bases between. The CDR3 length is 14 residues. Sequencing was performed with immunoSEQ multiplex PCR; in TCRdb, only in-frame clones are kept and a portion is missing. In the table there are 35,000 to 40,000 clones, about 78% of which are singletons. Time point noted: baseline, week 1 (first vaccination visit). Treatment of the sample: pre-vaccination baseline after standard-of-care therapy. As regards this clone: No antigen is known for it.

V and J are TRBV9 and TRBJ2-2; D gene unclear. The origin of this receptor is a man aged 40-49 years with glioma. Some clones in this sample may be carry-over from other donors' samples. The sample consisted of PBMCs, taken from a glioma patient treated with radiotherapy, temozolomide or both. The CDR3, as DNA: TGTGCCAGCAGCGTATTTAGGGACACCGGGGAGCTGTTTTTT. Translation: CASSVFRDTGELFF. Drawing the rest from reference TRBV9 and TRBJ2-2, the complete variable domain is DSGVTQTPKHLITATGQRVTLRCSPRSGDLSVYWYQQSLDQGLQFLIQYYNGEERAKGNILERFSAQQFPDLHSELNLSSLELGDSALYFCASSVFRDTGELFFGEGSRLTVL.